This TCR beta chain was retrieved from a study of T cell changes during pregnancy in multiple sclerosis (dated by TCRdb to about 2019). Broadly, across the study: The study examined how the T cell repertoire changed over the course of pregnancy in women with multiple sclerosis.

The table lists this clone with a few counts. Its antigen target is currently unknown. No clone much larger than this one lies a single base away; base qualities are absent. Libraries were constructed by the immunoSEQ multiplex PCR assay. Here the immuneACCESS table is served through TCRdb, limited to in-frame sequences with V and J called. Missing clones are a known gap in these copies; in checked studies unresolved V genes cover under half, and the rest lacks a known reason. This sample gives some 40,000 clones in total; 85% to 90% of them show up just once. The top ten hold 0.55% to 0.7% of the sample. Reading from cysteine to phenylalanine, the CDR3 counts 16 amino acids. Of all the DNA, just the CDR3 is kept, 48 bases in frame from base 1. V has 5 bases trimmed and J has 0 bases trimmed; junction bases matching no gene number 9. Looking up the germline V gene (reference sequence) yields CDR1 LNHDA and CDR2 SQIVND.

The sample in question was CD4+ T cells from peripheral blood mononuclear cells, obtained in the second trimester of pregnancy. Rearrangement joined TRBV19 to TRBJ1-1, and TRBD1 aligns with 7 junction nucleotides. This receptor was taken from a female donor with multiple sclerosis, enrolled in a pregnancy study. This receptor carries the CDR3 CASSRTGAPMNTEAFF. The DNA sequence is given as TGTGCCAGTAGTCGAACAGGGGCCCCAATGAACACTGAAGCTTTCTTT.